The 21 T cell receptor beta chains presented below share a single source sample, sequenced in a study. TCRdb re-derived calls from the reads in MiXCR, one entry per CDR3 protein. The sample records a few thousand distinct CDR3 sequences, roughly a tenth being singletons. The sample comprised CD4+ T cells from synovial fluid. The origin of the receptors is a human donor with rheumatoid arthritis.

This clonotype is labeled as medium-sized. The chain employs TRBV7-9 and TRBJ2-7; no definite D call. The CDR3 spans 15 residues. Germline loops: CDR1 SEHNR, CDR2 FQNEAQ (reference sequence). V dropped 4 bases and J dropped 1 base, with 14 bases sitting between them. Written as DNA, the CDR3 is TGTGCCAGCAGCTCGACCAGGAAAGGTTCCTACGAGCAGTACTTC. Amino acid sequence: CASSSTRKGSYEQYF.

In its sample, this clonotype is medium-sized. V and J are TRBV30 and TRBJ1-4, with 7 positions matching TRBD1. Germline CDR1 reads GTSNPN; CDR2 reads SVGIG (reference sequence). J gave up 4 bases and V 0 bases, and 2 bases lay outside the gene matches. CDR3 length equals 14 residues. DNA of the CDR3: TGTGCCTGGAGTGTACCAGGGGGTAATGAAAAACTGTTTTTT. This gives the protein CAWSVPGGNEKLFF.

In this sample, this clonotype is medium-sized. The junction does not match germline at one end; this may be a read error. The chain joins TRBV20-1 to TRBJ2-5; weak D call: TRBD2 (7 bases). The germline gives CDR1 DFQATT, CDR2 SNEGSKA (reference sequence). This CDR3 contains 13 residues. The CDR3 DNA reads as TGCAGTGCCCGCGGGGAAGGACAGCGGGGTCGGCACTTC. As protein: CSARGEGQRGRHF.

Sample share makes this clonotype medium-sized. The V and J genes are TRBV6-5 and TRBJ2-6; D is uncertain. Germline CDR1 is MNHEY and CDR2 is SVGAGI. The CDR3 sequence is 17 residues long. Trimming shortened V by 6 bases and J by 4 bases, and 19 bases separated the two germline ends. CDR3 protein: CASSRSWPWAGANVLTF. CDR3 nucleotides: TGTGCCAGCAGCCGGAGCTGGCCCTGGGCCGGGGCCAACGTCCTGACTTTC.

In this sample, this clonotype turned up a few times. The rearrangement uses TRBV10-3 and TRBJ1-6; D not certain. Trimming removed 10 bases at V and 9 bases at J, with 16 bases between. The germline CDR1 and CDR2 sequences are ENHRY and SYGVKD. This CDR3 comprises 13 residues. The CDR3 nucleotides read TGTGCCAGCCAAGTCGATGTGAGTTCACCCCTCCACTTT. It specifies CASQVDVSSPLHF.

This clonotype was recorded a few times. V usage is TRBV12-3 or TRBV12-4 and J usage is TRBJ2-7; a possible D gene is TRBD2 (6 bases). This CDR3 has 15 amino acids. The V and J ends lost 6 bases and 0 bases respectively, with 15 bases between them. As DNA, the CDR3 is TGTGCCAGCAGCTACTCCGGGACTTTCTCCTACGAGCAGTACTTC. It yields the protein CASSYSGTFSYEQYF.

By proportion, this clonotype is medium-sized. This chain connects TRBV11-1 to TRBJ2-7; 7 positions agree with TRBD1. V lost 3 bases to trimming and J lost 1 base; unmatched junction nucleotides: 3. The CDR3 covers 14 residues. CDR1 SGHAT and CDR2 FQDESV come from the germline V gene (reference sequence). The CDR3 is CASSFSTGSYEQYF. The CDR3 bases are TGTGCCAGCAGCTTCTCGACAGGGTCCTACGAGCAGTACTTC.

Judged by abundance, this clonotype is medium-sized. J is TRBJ1-2 and V is TRBV5-4, with 12 bases fitting TRBD1. CDR1 is SGHNT, CDR2 YYREEE, per germline (reference sequence). This CDR3 is 15 amino acids long. The junction had 7 bases not matched to a gene; V was cut back by 4 bases and J by 6 bases. CDR3 loop: CASSTGQGALDGYTF. The CDR3 coding sequence is TGTGCCAGCAGCACGGGACAGGGGGCTCTTGATGGCTACACCTTC.

By proportion, this clonotype is medium-sized. The gene calls are TRBV4-3 and TRBJ1-2; 9 bases line up with TRBD1. CDR1 is LGHNA, CDR2 YSLEER, per germline. The length of the CDR3 is 14 residues. The V and J ends lost 4 bases and 3 bases, in that order; junction bases with no gene match: 3. The CDR3 reads CASSLGQGDYGYTF. The CDR3, as DNA: TGCGCCAGCAGCCTGGGACAGGGTGACTATGGCTACACCTTC.

This clonotype is categorized as medium-sized. The chain uses TRBV30 and TRBJ2-3; 7 positions match TRBD2. The V gene's germline CDR1 is GTSNPN and CDR2 SVGIG (reference sequence). V was clipped by 2 bases and J by 4 bases; unmatched bases: 3. The CDR3 runs to 13 residues. The CDR3 reads CAWSPTSPDTQYF. CDR3 sequence (DNA): TGTGCCTGGAGTCCGACTAGCCCAGATACGCAGTATTTT.

This clonotype has more than one count but fewer than ten. The chain recombines TRBV20-1 with TRBJ1-5; D remains ambiguous. Per germline, CDR1 DFQATT and CDR2 SNEGSKA (reference sequence). This CDR3 has 11 residues. V was clipped by 3 bases and J by 5 bases, with 5 bases between them. CDR3 region: CSASGDQPQHF. The CDR3, as DNA: TGCAGTGCTAGTGGTGATCAGCCCCAGCATTTT.

This clonotype is categorized as medium-sized. The CDR3: CSAQGTGVGETQYF. Written as DNA, the CDR3 is TGCAGTGCGCAAGGGACAGGGGTAGGAGAGACCCAGTACTTC. The chain is built from TRBV20-1 and TRBJ2-5; 10 bases align to TRBD1. Germline V gene sequence: CDR1 DFQATT, CDR2 SNEGSKA (reference sequence). The CDR3 has 14 amino acids. J lost 4 bases, V lost 6 bases, and 8 bases had no gene match.

This clonotype was observed a handful of times. The V call is TRBV27, the J call TRBJ1-5; 7 bases are a match to TRBD1. The CDR3 sequence is 15 residues long. CDR1 is MNHEY and CDR2 is SMNVEV in the germline V gene (reference sequence). With V trimmed by 1 base and J by 5 bases, 5 bases remained unmatched. CDR3 region: CASSLYRGGDQPQHF. CDR3 DNA: TGTGCCAGCAGTTTATACAGGGGTGGCGATCAGCCCCAGCATTTT.

By sample share, this clonotype is medium-sized. The chain couples TRBV28 to TRBJ2-1; D is possibly TRBD1 or TRBD2 (5 bases each). Trimming removed 6 bases at V and 2 bases at J, with 20 bases between. Germline values: CDR1 MDHEN, CDR2 SYDVKM. The CDR3 is 17 residues long. The CDR3, as DNA: TGTGCCAGCAGCCAAAGTTGGGGGAGCCGGCCCTACAATGAGCAGTTCTTC. Residues: CASSQSWGSRPYNEQFF.

By sample fraction, this clonotype is medium-sized (0.01 to 0.1%). This chain connects TRBV19 to TRBJ1-5, with D possibly TRBD1 on 6 matching bases. Trimming took 4 bases from V and 6 from J, leaving 19 bases between them. Per the germline V gene, CDR1 is LNHDA and CDR2 is SQIVND (reference sequence). The CDR3 totals 16 residues. As DNA, the CDR3 is TGTGCCAGTAGTACCCGCTCTACAGGGTTCGGTCAGCCCCAGCATTTT. This encodes CASSTRSTGFGQPQHF.

In its sample, this clonotype is medium-sized. The V and J genes are TRBV5-5 and TRBJ2-1; TRBD2 aligns across 7 bases. This CDR3 spans 14 amino acids. Germline V gene data show CDR1 as SGHKS and CDR2 as YYEKEE (reference sequence). The ends lost 4 bases at V and 3 bases at J; junction bases unmatched: 4. CDR3 DNA sequence: TGTGCCAGCAGCGGTGGGGGGGGCTACAATGAGCAGTTCTTC. This gives the protein CASSGGGGYNEQFF.

This clonotype is categorized as medium-sized. CDR3: CASSLGGDNQPQHF. The CDR3 DNA reads as TGCGCCAGCAGCTTGGGAGGGGACAATCAGCCCCAGCATTTT. V usage is TRBV5-1 and J usage is TRBJ1-5, with D possibly matching TRBD1 (5 bases). Germline loops: CDR1 SGHRS, CDR2 YFSETQ. This CDR3 spans 14 amino acids. V shed 0 bases and J shed 3 bases, with 7 bases lying between them.

Within the sample, this clonotype is medium-sized. The V call is TRBV12-3 or TRBV12-4, the J call TRBJ2-5, with D perhaps assigned TRBD1 or TRBD2 (5 bases each). This CDR3 contains 14 residues. Trimming took 3 bases from V and 2 from J, leaving 10 bases between them. The CDR3, as DNA: TGTGCCAGCAGTTTGGGACGGATTCAAGAGACCCAGTACTTC. Translating it yields CASSLGRIQETQYF.

This clonotype was seen ten or more times. The V and J genes are TRBV20-1 and TRBJ2-1, with TRBD2 matching 7 bases. Germline V gives CDR1 DFQATT, CDR2 SNEGSKA (reference sequence). Trimming cost V 0 bases and J 1 base; bases outside gene matches: 3. CDR3 size: 15 residues. CDR3 sequence (DNA): TGCAGTGCTAGAGAAGGCGGGAGTTCCTACAATGAGCAGTTCTTC. It codes for CSAREGGSSYNEQFF.

This clonotype counts as medium-sized. The chain employs TRBV7-2 and TRBJ2-3; D is unclear. This CDR3 is built from 14 residues. Trimming cost V 5 bases and J 4 bases, with 13 bases left between them. Per the germline V gene, CDR1 is SGHTA and CDR2 is FQGNSA. CDR3 nucleotides: TGTGCCAGCAGCAAAGCCCCCGCCCCAGATACGCAGTATTTT. Protein product: CASSKAPAPDTQYF.

For this clonotype: This clone may be a read error of a much larger clone one base away. The V and J genes are TRBV7-2 and TRBJ2-1; possibly TRBD1 or TRBD2 for D (5 bases each). V dropped 2 bases and J dropped 3 bases, with 14 bases sitting between them. Looked up from germline, CDR1 is SGHTA and CDR2 is FQGNSA. The CDR3 contains 16 residues. The CDR3 nucleotides read TGTGCCAGCAGCTTACTGGGGGAGACCGTCTACAATGAGCAGTTCTTC. Protein product: CASSLLGETVYNEQFF.